Listed below are T cell receptor beta chains from one sample, sequenced in a study of patients and donors after allogeneic stem cell transplantation. In TCRdb, the RT-PCR reads were re-called with MiXCR into one record per CDR3 protein. The sample includes under 170,000 distinct CDR3 sequences, approximately 40% of them seen just once. Sequencing input: blood, either unsorted or a sorted T cell fraction (not recorded which). These TCRs come from a human donor who was either an allogeneic HSCT recipient or a stem cell or donor lymphocyte infusion donor (not recorded which). It is not recorded whose cells these are; they may come from a transplant donor. Each CDR3 is given with its conserved first and last residue. The D gene is left open where the match is weak. Clone sizes are given selectively: once, few, many, or a class where the clone is expanded.

v_call	clone_size	d_call	j_call	cdr3_aa	cdr3_nt
TRBV18	-	-	TRBJ2-5	CASSPRPGPSETQYF	TGTGCCAGCTCACCACGTCCGGGGCCGTCGGAGACCCAGTACTTC
TRBV6-1	-	-	TRBJ2-3	CASSEMGGRGRTDTQYF	TGTGCCAGCAGTGAAATGGGGGGCAGGGGACGCACAGATACGCAGTATTTT
TRBV10-3	-	-	TRBJ1-5	CAISESTGSNQPQHF	TGTGCCATCAGTGAGTCAACAGGTAGCAATCAGCCCCAGCATTTT
TRBV13	few	-	TRBJ1-3	CASSLGANPGGADGNTIYF	TGTGCCAGCAGCCTCGGGGCTAACCCCGGGGGGGCAGATGGAAACACCATATATTTT
TRBV5-1	-	TRBD2	TRBJ2-7	CASSQLAGVTYEQYF	TGCGCCAGCAGCCAGCTAGCGGGTGTTACTTACGAGCAGTACTTC
TRBV6-5	once	-	TRBJ1-4	CASSWGAVNEKLFF	TGTGCCAGCAGTTGGGGGGCTGTTAATGAAAAACTGTTTTTT
TRBV9	few	-	TRBJ2-6	CASSPTGSSSGANVLTF	TGTGCCAGCAGCCCGACAGGCAGCTCCTCTGGGGCCAACGTCCTGACTTTC
TRBV9	-	TRBD2	TRBJ2-3	CASSVGLATDTQYF	TGTGCCAGCAGCGTGGGACTAGCAACAGATACGCAGTATTTT
TRBV12-3/TRBV12-4	few	-	TRBJ1-1	CASSLGFNTEAFF	TGTGCCAGCAGTTTAGGGTTTAACACTGAAGCTTTCTTT
TRBV20-1	-	TRBD1	TRBJ1-5	CSASQVPTGVSNQPQHF	TGCAGTGCTAGTCAAGTACCCACAGGGGTTAGCAATCAGCCCCAGCATTTT
TRBV20-1	-	-	TRBJ1-1	CSAPGENTEAFF	TGCAGTGCCCCCGGAGAGAACACTGAAGCTTTCTTT
TRBV12-3/TRBV12-4	-	-	TRBJ2-3	CASSPGLRRDTQYF	TGTGCCAGCAGCCCGGGACTTCGCAGGGATACGCAGTATTTT
TRBV28	few	-	TRBJ1-6	CASRQGLASPLHF	TGTGCCAGCAGACAGGGACTAGCATCACCCCTCCACTTT
TRBV7-2	-	-	TRBJ1-1	CASRSGVAEAFF	TGTGCCAGCAGATCAGGGGTGGCTGAAGCTTTCTTT
TRBV6-5	-	-	TRBJ1-1	CASSYRPWATEAIF	TGTGCCAGCAGTTATAGGCCGTGGGCTACTGAAGCTATCTTT
TRBV12-3/TRBV12-4	-	-	TRBJ2-5	CASSPRGGTQYF	TGTGCCAGCAGTCCTCGGGGTGGGACCCAGTACTTC
TRBV30	-	-	TRBJ1-6	CAWSLRRSPLHF	TGTGCCTGGAGCCTAAGGCGTTCACCCCTCCACTTT
TRBV3-1	-	-	TRBJ2-1	CASSQDGDEQFF	TGTGCCAGCAGCCAAGACGGCGATGAGCAGTTCTTC
TRBV7-8	-	-	TRBJ2-1	CASSLGWTDEQFF	TGTGCCAGCAGCTTAGGGTGGACTGATGAGCAGTTCTTC
TRBV29-1	few	TRBD1	TRBJ1-1	CSVIPQGARTTEAFF	TGCAGCGTTATTCCGCAGGGGGCGCGGACCACTGAAGCTTTCTTT
TRBV27	-	TRBD1	TRBJ1-5	CASSPRTGINQPQHF	TGTGCCAGCAGTCCGCGGACAGGGATCAATCAGCCCCAGCATTTT
TRBV11-3	-	-	TRBJ2-1	CASSLVGSLPINEQFF	TGTGCCAGCAGCTTAGTGGGTTCCTTACCCATCAATGAGCAGTTCTTC
TRBV29-1	few	-	TRBJ1-3	CSVRHAPGGNTIYF	TGCAGCGTTCGGCACGCACCCGGTGGAAACACCATATATTTT
TRBV9	-	TRBD2	TRBJ2-3	CASSSGGAVDTQYF	TGTGCCAGCAGCTCCGGGGGGGCGGTAGATACGCAGTATTTT
TRBV9	few	TRBD2	TRBJ2-1	CASSVGPPGLAGPYNEQFF	TGTGCCAGCAGCGTAGGCCCGCCGGGACTAGCGGGTCCCTACAATGAGCAGTTCTTC
TRBV29-1	-	-	TRBJ2-3	CSVQRALPGTDTQYF	TGCAGCGTTCAAAGGGCCCTTCCAGGCACAGATACGCAGTATTTT
TRBV28	-	-	TRBJ2-7	CASSRVRSSYEQYF	TGTGCCAGCAGTAGGGTTCGGAGCTCCTACGAGCAGTACTTC
TRBV21-1	-	-	TRBJ1-6	CASSLSYNSPLHF	TGTGCCAGCAGTCTGTCCTATAATTCACCCCTCCACTTT
TRBV11-2	-	TRBD1	TRBJ1-5	CANSFGQGEAQHF	TGTGCCAACAGCTTCGGACAGGGAGAGGCCCAGCATTTT
TRBV28	few	-	TRBJ1-2	CASSLLQDYGYTF	TGTGCCAGCAGTTTATTACAGGACTATGGCTACACCTTC
TRBV7-2	once	-	TRBJ1-2	CASIYNQGSEGYTF	TGTGCCAGCATCTACAATCAGGGCTCGGAAGGCTACACCTTC
TRBV11-3	-	-	TRBJ2-2	CASSLGGENTGELFF	TGTGCCAGCAGCTTAGGGGGAGAAAACACCGGGGAGCTGTTTTTT
TRBV1	-	-	TRBJ1-6	CTSSTRTGHNSPLHF	TGCACCAGCAGCACCCGGACGGGCCATAATTCACCCCTCCACTTT
TRBV20-1	few	-	TRBJ1-1	CSAPPSQETFF	TGCAGTGCTCCCCCAAGCCAGGAGACTTTCTTT
TRBV7-9	-	-	TRBJ1-2	CASSPRPLRYGYTF	TGTGCCAGCAGCCCCCGTCCCCTACGCTATGGCTACACCTTC
TRBV12-3/TRBV12-4	-	TRBD1	TRBJ1-1	CASSFGIPGTGVAEAFF	TGTGCCAGCAGTTTTGGGATTCCTGGGACAGGGGTGGCTGAAGCTTTCTTT
TRBV12-3/TRBV12-4	-	-	TRBJ2-3	CASSLISTDTQYF	TGTGCCAGCAGTTTAATAAGCACAGATACGCAGTATTTT
TRBV4-3	-	-	TRBJ2-1	CASSQGYNEQFF	TGCGCCAGCAGCCAGGGGTACAATGAGCAGTTCTTC
TRBV7-9	-	-	TRBJ2-3	CASSLAQGLPTDTQYF	TGTGCCAGCAGCTTAGCACAGGGACTCCCCACAGATACGCAGTATTTT
TRBV12-3/TRBV12-4	-	TRBD1	TRBJ2-7	CASSSRGRAEQYF	TGTGCCAGCAGTTCAAGGGGGCGTGCGGAGCAGTACTTC
TRBV7-2	-	-	TRBJ1-1	CASSLARVNTEAFF	TGTGCCAGCAGCTTAGCTAGGGTGAACACTGAAGCTTTCTTT
TRBV10-3	few	-	TRBJ1-5	CAISESDDGNQPQHF	TGTGCCATCAGTGAGTCAGATGACGGCAATCAGCCCCAGCATTTT
TRBV9	many	-	TRBJ1-1	CASSGTRARNTEAFF	TGTGCCAGCAGCGGAACCAGGGCGCGGAACACTGAAGCTTTCTTT
TRBV28	-	-	TRBJ1-4	CASSLLELSEKLFF	TGTGCCAGCAGTTTATTAGAATTGAGTGAAAAACTGTTTTTT
TRBV5-1	many	-	TRBJ2-1	CASSLEGHLSYNEQFF	TGCGCCAGCAGCTTGGAGGGTCACCTCTCCTACAATGAGCAGTTCTTC
TRBV11-2	-	-	TRBJ1-1	CASSAVSGEAFF	TGTGCCAGCAGCGCCGTGTCAGGGGAAGCTTTCTTT
TRBV5-1	-	-	TRBJ2-7	CASSLSVRDYEQYF	TGCGCCAGCAGCTTGTCGGTCAGGGACTACGAGCAGTACTTC
TRBV29-1	few	-	TRBJ1-1	CSVAGGDTEAFF	TGCAGCGTTGCCGGGGGGGACACTGAAGCTTTCTTT
TRBV3-1	-	-	TRBJ1-3	CASSFGPIVYSGNTIYF	TGTGCCAGCAGCTTCGGGCCAATAGTGTACTCTGGAAACACCATATATTTT
TRBV12-3/TRBV12-4	few	TRBD1	TRBJ1-4	CASSRDRVNEKLFF	TGTGCCAGCAGTCGGGACAGAGTTAATGAAAAACTGTTTTTT
TRBV27	once	TRBD1	TRBJ2-3	CASSLRQGFTDTQYF	TGTGCCAGCAGTCTAAGACAGGGATTCACAGATACGCAGTATTTT
TRBV15	-	-	TRBJ2-3	CATSRDGTTQYF	TGTGCCACCAGCAGAGATGGGACCACGCAGTATTTT
TRBV7-2	few	TRBD1	TRBJ1-5	CASSGGTASNQPQHF	TGTGCCAGCAGCGGTGGGACAGCCAGCAATCAGCCCCAGCATTTT
TRBV7-3	-	-	TRBJ2-5	CASSLGGLQETQYF	TGTGCCAGCAGCCTCGGGGGTCTCCAAGAGACCCAGTACTTC
TRBV4-2	-	-	TRBJ1-5	CASSQDPAVNQPQHF	TGTGCCAGCAGCCAAGATCCGGCAGTCAATCAGCCCCAGCATTTT
TRBV3-1	once	-	TRBJ1-6	CASSQVGETGVNSPLHF	TGTGCCAGCAGCCAAGTCGGCGAGACAGGCGTTAATTCACCCCTCCACTTT
TRBV12-3/TRBV12-4	many	TRBD1	TRBJ2-7	CASREQGAYEQYF	TGTGCCAGCAGGGAACAGGGGGCTTACGAGCAGTACTTC
TRBV20-1	-	-	TRBJ2-3	CSARDWWASGLDTQYF	TGCAGTGCTAGAGATTGGTGGGCCTCTGGGCTCGATACGCAGTATTTT
TRBV7-9	-	-	TRBJ2-3	CASSPGARAQYF	TGTGCCAGCAGCCCCGGCGCAAGGGCGCAGTATTTT
TRBV12-3/TRBV12-4	once	TRBD1	TRBJ2-2	CASSRDRANTGELFF	TGTGCCAGCAGTCGAGACAGGGCCAACACCGGGGAGCTGTTTTTT